This T cell receptor (beta chain) was retrieved from a study of beta chain features in type 1 diabetes. Trimming took off 4 bases at V and 10 bases at J, with 19 bases between the two ends. CDR3 length: 14 residues. Germline V CDR1 and CDR2: LNHDA, SQIVND (reference sequence). This clone was recorded a few times. Its antigen is currently unknown. Findings of the study overall: Naive, central memory and regulatory TCRB repertoires appeared more similar among patients than healthy donors. Across all four CD4+ subsets, people with type 1 diabetes showed modestly shorter TCRB CDR3s.

Reverse transcribing all isolated RNA meant expressed TCRB transcripts were sequenced. Clones were read by immunoSEQ multiplex PCR, and TCRdb kept only the in-frame ones, dropping some. The sample yields over 200,000 clones, 9.5% to 13% seen once. The chain couples TRBV19 to TRBJ1-2; tentatively, D is TRBD1 (5 bases). The sample was naive CD4+ T cells from blood. The clonotype originates from a man younger than 40 with type 1 diabetes. The CDR3 DNA follows: TGTGCCAGTAGTAAGGAGGGGCGGAGGGTCTCCTACACCTTC. This encodes CASSKEGRRVSYTF.